This TCR beta chain was sequenced in a study of identifying expanded T cells in peripheral blood. As to this clone: Antigen unknown.

V lost 6 bases to trimming and J lost 1 base, with 13 bases between them. This CDR3 spans 15 amino acids. CDR1 is MNHEY and CDR2 is SVGAGI in the germline V gene. The table came from immunoSEQ multiplex PCR; TCRdb's copy has only in-frame clones and leaves some out. The profile shows some 81,000 clones, 84% of them singletons. Whole-study findings and limits: Over approximately two and four weeks, about 15 and 19 clones changed, versus 1.2 between replicates.

Healthy donors had no documented immune events, such as infections, while sampled. The chain carries TRBV6-5 and TRBJ2-1, with TRBD2 as a possible D gene (5 bases). Sequenced material: blood. This TCR derives from a person between 18 and 75 years old in good health. CDR3: CASSPRRGSYNEQFF. The CDR3 region has the DNA TGTGCCAGCAGCCCACGCCGGGGATCCTACAATGAGCAGTTCTTC.